Each of the 31 T cell receptor beta chains below was sequenced from the same sample in a study of cytomegalovirus exposure and HLA in healthy donors. Primers included in the PCR were 60 Vbeta and 13 Jbeta primers. Using immunoSEQ multiplex PCR, the repertoire was profiled, and TCRdb retains in-frame clones only, with some absent. This sample has more than 150,000 clones, with 75% to 90% found just once. Sequencing was done on a sample of PBMCs. Source of these receptors: a man aged 40-50 years in good health and CMV-seropositive.

This chain connects TRBV4-3 to TRBJ2-1; 9 nucleotides align to TRBD2. The CDR3 runs to 16 residues. Germline V gene sequence: CDR1 LGHNA, CDR2 YSLEER. The V segment lost 4 bases and the J segment 9 bases; nucleotides outside the gene matches: 13. The CDR3 region has the DNA TGCGCCAGCAGCCGCGTGACTAGCGGAATCGGGAGTGAGCAGTTCTTC. Its translation: CASSRVTSGIGSEQFF.

The genes are TRBV7-3 and TRBJ1-1; D not certain. Germline-derived CDR1 and CDR2 are SGHTA and FQGTGA. There are 13 residues in the CDR3. Trimming removed 3 bases from V and 4 bases from J, with 9 bases in between. CDR3 nucleotides: TGTGCCAGCAGCTTCCGGAGGCTCACTGAAGCTTTCTTT. It codes for CASSFRRLTEAFF.

This clone was detected a few times. The V and J genes are TRBV7-9 and TRBJ2-1; weak D call: TRBD2 (7 bases). Trimming took 2 bases from V and 7 from J, leaving 15 bases between them. Germline CDR1 SEHNR, CDR2 FQNEAQ (reference sequence). The CDR3 is made up of 15 amino acids. The CDR3 sequence is CASSLSGGRGNEQFF. The CDR3 nucleotides read TGTGCCAGCAGCTTATCTGGGGGGCGGGGGAATGAGCAGTTCTTC.

Turning to this clone: The sample contains more than one DNA sequence encoding this CDR3. The V and J genes are TRBV30 and TRBJ1-5; D is ambiguous. Germline assignment: CDR1 GTSNPN and CDR2 SVGIG (reference sequence). V shed 1 base and J shed 3 bases, with 7 bases lying between them. There are 13 residues in the CDR3. DNA of the CDR3: TGTGCCTGGAGTGGGCAGAACAATCAGCCCCAGCATTTT. Translating gives CAWSGQNNQPQHF.

This CDR3 reads CASRLAGGRETYEQYF. The CDR3 nucleotides are TGTGCAAGTCGCTTAGCAGGGGGCAGGGAGACCTACGAGCAGTACTTC. V is TRBV12-2 and J is TRBJ2-7; the listed D gene, TRBD1, was not tested against the DNA. TRBV12-2 has pseudogene status. This CDR3 is built from 16 residues.

This clone showed up just a few times. This chain uses TRBV7-8 with TRBJ1-4; 9 nucleotides align to TRBD1. Looked up from germline, CDR1 is SGHVS and CDR2 is FQNEAQ. This CDR3 spans 15 amino acids. J lost 7 bases, V lost 5 bases, and 8 bases had no gene match. The CDR3 DNA follows: TGTGCCAGCAGCCCGCACAGGGGGCCTAGTGAAAAACTGTTTTTT. Translated, it gives CASSPHRGPSEKLFF. The variable domain in full, with the rest retrieved from reference TRBV7-8 and TRBJ1-4, is GAGVSQSPRYKVAKRGQDVALRCDPISGHVSLFWYQQALGQGPEFLTYFQNEAQLDKSGLPSDRFFAERPEGSVSTLKIQRTQQEDSAVYLCASSPHRGPSEKLFFGSGTQLSVL.

V usage is TRBV27 and J usage is TRBJ2-7; D is perhaps TRBD2 (5 bases). The CDR3 has 13 residues. The V gene lost 3 bases and the J gene lost 1 base, with 7 bases spanning the gap. Per germline, CDR1 MNHEY and CDR2 SMNVEV (reference sequence). The CDR3 DNA follows: TGTGCCAGCAGTTTGAGGGTGTCCTACGAGCAGTACTTC. It translates to CASSLRVSYEQYF.

The chain recombines TRBV25-1 with TRBJ2-2, with no clear D. Trimming cost V 4 bases and J 1 base, with 4 bases left between them. The CDR3 is 13 amino acids. Germline CDR1 reads MGHDK; CDR2 reads SYGVNS. The CDR3 nucleotides read TGTGCCAGCAGTGGTCAGAACACCGGGGAGCTGTTTTTT. Its translation: CASSGQNTGELFF.

The chain uses TRBV19 and TRBJ2-1, with D maybe TRBD2 (5 bases). V was trimmed by 1 base and J by 8 bases, leaving 12 bases between them. Germline CDR1 is LNHDA and CDR2 is SQIVND (reference sequence). This CDR3 has 14 residues. The CDR3 DNA reads TGTGCCAGTAGTATAGGGCAGCTCGGGGATGAGCAGTTCTTC. This sequence encodes CASSIGQLGDEQFF.

The chain employs TRBV4-3 and TRBJ2-7; 9 bases map to TRBD2. V dropped 0 bases and J dropped 6; count of bases not matched to a gene: 6. Looked up from germline, CDR1 is LGHNA and CDR2 is YSLEER. This CDR3 is built from 15 residues. This CDR3 reads CASSQDNSGGIEQYF. In nucleotides, the CDR3 is TGCGCCAGCAGCCAAGATAATAGCGGGGGAATCGAGCAGTACTTC.

This chain joins TRBV19 and TRBJ2-7; 10 bases line up with TRBD1. Germline values: CDR1 LNHDA, CDR2 SQIVND (reference sequence). The CDR3 is made up of 15 amino acids. The trim removed 5 bases at V and 5 bases at J, leaving 9 bases unmatched. In nucleotides, the CDR3 is TGTGCCAGTAGTTCCGGGACAGGGGCATATGACGAGCAGTACTTC. This sequence encodes CASSSGTGAYDEQYF. The whole variable domain, remainder taken from reference TRBV19 and TRBJ2-7, is DGGITQSPKYLFRKEGQNVTLSCEQNLNHDAMYWYRQDPGQGLRLIYYSQIVNDFQKGDIAEGYSVSREKKESFPLTVTSAQKNPTAFYLCASSSGTGAYDEQYFGPGTRLTVT.

J is TRBJ2-1 and V is TRBV11-1; 7 bases are shared with TRBD2. The CDR3 runs 15 residues. Germline CDR1 and CDR2: SGHAT and FQDESV (reference sequence). V lost 1 base to trimming and J lost 9 bases; unmatched junction nucleotides: 9. CDR3 sequence (DNA): TGTGCCAGCAGCTTAGAAAGCGGGGTTGTGGGTGAGCAGTTCTTC. Amino acid sequence: CASSLESGVVGEQFF.

Only one count was recorded for this clone. J is TRBJ2-5 and V is TRBV30; 8 bases are shared with TRBD1. CDR1 is GTSNPN, CDR2 SVGIG, per germline (reference sequence). The CDR3 has 15 residues. V lost 0 bases and J lost 13; bases outside the gene matches: 16. CDR3 loop: CAWSVGTGDSYELYF. The CDR3 bases are TGTGCCTGGAGTGTAGGGACAGGAGACTCCTACGAGCTGTACTTC.

This chain links TRBV27 with TRBJ1-2; 7 positions match TRBD1. J was trimmed by 8 bases and V by 7 bases; bases with no gene match: 10. The CDR3 is 13 amino acids. Looked up from germline, CDR1 is MNHEY and CDR2 is SMNVEV (reference sequence). CDR3 DNA: TGTGCCAGCACGTCAGACAGGGATAACGGCTACACCTTC. It codes for CASTSDRDNGYTF.

The chain uses TRBV15 and TRBJ2-3; D gene ambiguous. The germline gives CDR1 LNHNV, CDR2 YYDKDF (reference sequence). CDR3 length equals 16 residues. Trimming left V 1 base short and J 2 bases short, with 13 bases between. CDR3 sequence reads: CATSRGSSNPTDTQYF. DNA of the CDR3: TGTGCCACCAGCAGAGGATCGTCTAATCCCACAGATACGCAGTATTTT.

A few counts support this clone. This chain links TRBV4-3 with TRBJ1-5; tentatively, D is TRBD1 (5 bases). CDR3 length: 14 amino acids. The germline gives CDR1 LGHNA, CDR2 YSLEER. V was shortened by 4 bases and J by 3 bases, with 10 bases between the two germline ends. This chain's CDR3 is CASSPGLPNQPQHF. Written as DNA, the CDR3 is TGCGCCAGCAGCCCGGGACTGCCCAATCAGCCCCAGCATTTT.

The genes are TRBV7-2 and TRBJ1-3, with 7 bases lining up with TRBD1. This CDR3 is built from 19 residues. Unmatched junction bases numbered 16, after V lost 4 bases and J lost 1 base. In germline, CDR1 is SGHTA, CDR2 FQGNSA. CDR3 region: CASSSPPGQAGLSGNTIYF. The CDR3, as DNA: TGTGCCAGCAGCTCCCCACCCGGACAGGCGGGCTTATCTGGAAACACCATATATTTT.

The sample holds one count of this clone. V is TRBV4-3 and J is TRBJ1-1, with D perhaps TRBD1 (5 bases). Germline V lookup: CDR1 LGHNA, CDR2 YSLEER. The CDR3 is made up of 13 amino acids. The germline V and J ends were trimmed by 0 bases and 11 bases, with 13 bases remaining between them. The CDR3 nucleotides read TGCGCCAGCAGCCAAGACTCCGAGGACATGGCTTTCTTT. This codes for CASSQDSEDMAFF.

The V gene is TRBV7-3, the J gene TRBJ2-2; D is unclear. V was shortened by 5 bases and J by 8 bases, with 12 bases between the two germline ends. Germline CDR1 is SGHTA and CDR2 is FQGTGA. The CDR3 spans 13 residues. The CDR3 spells CASSHNSGGELFF. DNA for the CDR3: TGTGCCAGCAGCCACAACAGTGGGGGGGAGCTGTTTTTT.

J is TRBJ1-2 and V is TRBV29-1, with D maybe TRBD1 (5 bases). Germline CDR1 and CDR2: SQVTM and ANQGSEA. Trimming shortened V by 4 bases and J by 8 bases, and 11 bases separated the two germline ends. This CDR3 contains 11 residues. The chain's CDR3 is CSVVEGRGYTF. CDR3 nucleotides: TGCAGCGTTGTAGAGGGGCGAGGCTACACCTTC. The full variable domain, with the rest looked up from reference TRBV29-1 and TRBJ1-2, is SAVISQKPSRDICQRGTSLTIQCQVDSQVTMMFWYRQQPGQSLTLIATANQGSEATYESGFVIDKFPISRPNLTFSTLTVSNMSPEDSSIYLCSVVEGRGYTFGSGTRLTVV.

V and J are TRBV7-2 and TRBJ2-7; 10 bases line up with TRBD1. V dropped 5 bases and J dropped 1; count of bases not matched to a gene: 17. Germline V gene data show CDR1 as SGHTA and CDR2 as FQGNSA. This CDR3 has 19 residues. CDR3 nucleotide sequence: TGTGCCAGCAGCACCCGCCCCGGGACAGGGGCCATTACTTCCTACGAGCAGTACTTC. Protein sequence: CASSTRPGTGAITSYEQYF.

The chain couples TRBV2 to TRBJ2-2; 7 bases are a match to TRBD1. V shed 6 bases and J 10 bases; nucleotides not matched to a gene: 11. This CDR3 contains 14 residues. From germline, CDR1 is SNHLY and CDR2 FYNNEI. CDR3 nucleotides: TGTGCCAGCAGCCGGGACAGTCGGCTTGTGGAGCTGTTTTTT. Protein sequence: CASSRDSRLVELFF.

This clone was counted only a few times. This rearrangement joins TRBV6-5 to TRBJ2-7; 9 bases are shared with TRBD1. The J segment lost 4 bases and the V segment lost 6 bases, leaving 7 bases of the junction unmatched. CDR3 length: 14 residues. Germline loops: CDR1 MNHEY, CDR2 SVGAGI. DNA for the CDR3: TGTGCCAGCAGCCTTGGACAGGGGTATTACGAGCAGTACTTC. Encoded protein: CASSLGQGYYEQYF.

The chain carries TRBV7-8 and TRBJ1-2; no reliable D call. Germline CDR1 reads SGHVS; CDR2 reads FQNEAQ. V was shortened by 1 base and J by 7 bases, with 7 bases between the two germline ends. There are 12 residues in the CDR3. CDR3 region: CASSLGTRGYTF. CDR3 sequence (DNA): TGTGCCAGCAGCTTAGGGACTCGTGGCTACACCTTC. Using reference TRBV7-8 and TRBJ1-2 for the parts outside the CDR3, the full variable domain is GAGVSQSPRYKVAKRGQDVALRCDPISGHVSLFWYQQALGQGPEFLTYFQNEAQLDKSGLPSDRFFAERPEGSVSTLKIQRTQQEDSAVYLCASSLGTRGYTFGSGTRLTVV.

This chain joins TRBV7-3 and TRBJ2-2, with TRBD2 matching 10 bases. Per germline, CDR1 SGHTA and CDR2 FQGTGA. The CDR3 loop spans 15 amino acids. Trimming removed 2 bases from V and 3 bases from J; junction bases left unmatched: 0. CDR3 coding DNA: TGTGCCAGCAGCTTACTAGCGGGAGACACCGGGGAGCTGTTTTTT. Translated, it gives CASSLLAGDTGELFF.

V is TRBV28 and J is TRBJ2-7; possible D gene TRBD1, 6 bases. V was clipped by 3 bases and J by 0 bases, with 18 bases between them. CDR1 is MDHEN, CDR2 SYDVKM, per germline. The CDR3 runs to 17 residues. For the CDR3, the DNA is TGTGCCAGCAGTTTCCCTATTCGGACAGCGAACTCCTACGAGCAGTACTTC. This encodes CASSFPIRTANSYEQYF.

This clone was counted between two and nine times. This chain uses TRBV5-4 with TRBJ2-5, with TRBD1 as a possible D gene (5 bases). The J call could be wrong; TRBJ2-7 is a better fit for the DNA end. The CDR3 has 13 amino acids. Germline CDR1 and CDR2: SGHNT and YYREEE (reference sequence). The CDR3: CASLSDTEYEQYF. The CDR3 nucleotides are TGTGCCAGTCTCTCGGACACTGAATACGAGCAGTACTTC.

The chain couples TRBV28 to TRBJ1-5; the D gene is possibly TRBD1 (6 bases). CDR1 is MDHEN, CDR2 SYDVKM, per germline. Trimming stripped 7 bases from V and 3 bases from J, with 13 bases between. The CDR3 sequence is 14 residues long. The CDR3 protein is CASNTPGDNQPQHF. DNA of the CDR3: TGTGCCAGCAACACTCCAGGGGACAATCAGCCCCAGCATTTT.

The sample holds a few counts of this clone. The V gene is TRBV7-2, the J gene TRBJ2-7; the D gene is possibly TRBD2 (6 bases). Germline assignment: CDR1 SGHTA and CDR2 FQGNSA. Trimming removed 0 bases from V and 2 bases from J, with 11 bases in between. The CDR3 has 15 amino acids. In DNA, the CDR3 is TGTGCCAGCAGCTTAGCGGCGGGGCGGCCCTACGAGCAGTACTTC. It codes for CASSLAAGRPYEQYF.

This clone appeared a single time. This sequence joins TRBV7-8 and TRBJ1-4, with a tentative D call TRBD1 (6 bases). V lost 2 bases to trimming and J lost 8 bases, with 24 bases between them. The CDR3 loop spans 18 amino acids. Per the germline V gene, CDR1 is SGHVS and CDR2 is FQNEAQ. As DNA, the CDR3 is TGTGCCAGCAGCTTATCCCCCTCGGACAGCGATGGAGAGGAAAAACTGTTTTTT. Protein sequence: CASSLSPSDSDGEEKLFF.

The chain combines TRBV7-9 with TRBJ2-5, with D possibly TRBD1 on 6 matching bases. With 6 bases removed from V and 4 bases from J, the gap between germline ends came to 12 bases. The germline V gene has CDR1 SEHNR and CDR2 FQNEAQ (reference sequence). CDR3 size: 13 residues. The CDR3 nucleotides read TGTGCCAGCAGTTCACAGGGTCCAGAGACCCAGTACTTC. Amino acids: CASSSQGPETQYF. Drawing the rest from reference TRBV7-9 and TRBJ2-5, the complete variable domain is DTGVSQNPRHKITKRGQNVTFRCDPISEHNRLYWYRQTLGQGPEFLTYFQNEAQLEKSRLLSDRFSAERPKGSFSTLEIQRTEQGDSAMYLCASSSQGPETQYFGPGTRLLVL.